This T cell receptor beta chain was obtained from a study of T cell changes during pregnancy in multiple sclerosis. Germline V gene lookup returns CDR1 SGHRS and CDR2 YFSETQ. This CDR3 contains 15 residues. V dropped 3 bases and J dropped 3 bases, with 15 bases sitting between them. TCRdb keeps only in-frame clones here, not all; method: immunoSEQ multiplex PCR. This sample has tens of thousands of clones, with 93% found just once. This sequence joins TRBV5-1 and TRBJ2-5; no clear D gene. The source material was peripheral blood, sampled in the second trimester of pregnancy. The TCR originated in a female donor with multiple sclerosis, enrolled in a pregnancy study. CDR3 protein: CASSSTGSRKETQYF. DNA of the CDR3: TGCGCCAGCAGCTCTACCGGGTCGCGGAAAGAGACCCAGTACTTC.